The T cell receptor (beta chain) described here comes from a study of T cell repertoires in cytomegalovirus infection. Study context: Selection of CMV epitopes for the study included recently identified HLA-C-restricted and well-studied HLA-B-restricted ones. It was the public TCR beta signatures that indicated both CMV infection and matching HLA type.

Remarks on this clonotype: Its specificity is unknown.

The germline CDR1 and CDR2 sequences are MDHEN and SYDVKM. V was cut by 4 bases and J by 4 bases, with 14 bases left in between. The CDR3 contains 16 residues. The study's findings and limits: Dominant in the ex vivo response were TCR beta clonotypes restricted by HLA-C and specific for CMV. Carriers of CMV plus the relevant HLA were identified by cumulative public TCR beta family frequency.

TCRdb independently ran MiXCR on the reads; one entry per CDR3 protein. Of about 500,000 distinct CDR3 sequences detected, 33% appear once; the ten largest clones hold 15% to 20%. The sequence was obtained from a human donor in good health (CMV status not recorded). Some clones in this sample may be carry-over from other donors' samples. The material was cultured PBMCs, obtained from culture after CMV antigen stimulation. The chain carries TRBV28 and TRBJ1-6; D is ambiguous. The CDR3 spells CASSSGTLMYNSPLHF. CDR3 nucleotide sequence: TGTGCCAGCAGTTCCGGTACCCTCATGTATAATTCACCCCTCCACTTT.